These 23 T cell receptor beta chains came from one sample sequenced in a study of sequential checkpoint blockade in melanoma. Sample treatment: randomized to nivolumab then ipilimumab (arm A) or the reverse (arm B). The assay was immunoSEQ multiplex PCR, and TCRdb's table has in-frame clones only and misses some. Among 6,000 to 6,500 clones, approximately 53% were seen once, and the ten largest hold 45%. The sequences come from CD8+ T cells sorted from blood (inferred from file names), collected from a patient given nivolumab and ipilimumab in sequence. These receptors were obtained from a human donor with melanoma.

The chain is built from TRBV19 and TRBJ2-7; no firm D call. Germline values: CDR1 LNHDA, CDR2 SQIVND (reference sequence). This CDR3 spans 14 amino acids. Trimming pared 0 bases from V and 3 bases from J, leaving 9 bases between. CDR3 nucleotides: TGTGCCAGTAGTATAGACGCAGGCGTCTACGAGCAGTACTTC. Protein product: CASSIDAGVYEQYF.

V is TRBV29-1 and J is TRBJ2-1; TRBD1 is a possible D gene (5 bases). Germline values: CDR1 SQVTM, CDR2 ANQGSEA. The ends were cut back, 1 base at V and 4 bases at J, with 11 bases in the middle. The CDR3 runs 14 residues. The CDR3 nucleotides read TGCAGCGTTGAAGGCAGGGCAGGGTACAATGAGCAGTTCTTC. Translating gives CSVEGRAGYNEQFF.

V usage is TRBV7-9 and J usage is TRBJ2-7, with TRBD1 identical over 12 bases. Trimming removed 5 bases from V and 4 bases from J; junction bases left unmatched: 9. There are 16 residues in the CDR3. Germline CDR1 and CDR2: SEHNR and FQNEAQ (reference sequence). CDR3 sequence (DNA): TGTGCCAGCAGCACGTGGGGACAGGGGGCGCGTTACGAGCAGTACTTC. It encodes CASSTWGQGARYEQYF.

The V gene is TRBV28, the J gene TRBJ2-5; 10 nucleotides agree with TRBD1. The CDR3 consists of 15 residues. J lost 5 bases, V lost 5 bases, and 8 bases had no gene match. Germline CDR1 is MDHEN and CDR2 is SYDVKM. DNA for the CDR3: TGTGCCAGCAGTCCCTCGACAGGGGGCTTGGAGACCCAGTACTTC. This gives the protein CASSPSTGGLETQYF.

This clone was picked up a small number of times. This chain joins TRBV7-9 and TRBJ1-4; D is uncertain. Germline values: CDR1 SEHNR, CDR2 FQNEAQ (reference sequence). The CDR3 length is 12 residues. The V end was cut by 8 bases, the J end by 7 bases, with 11 bases between. DNA of the CDR3: TGTGCCAGCCCCGGGTCTGGTGAAAAACTGTTTTTT. This sequence encodes CASPGSGEKLFF. The entire variable domain, with the rest obtained from reference TRBV7-9 and TRBJ1-4, is as follows: DTGVSQNPRHKITKRGQNVTFRCDPISEHNRLYWYRQTLGQGPEFLTYFQNEAQLEKSRLLSDRFSAERPKGSFSTLEIQRTEQGDSAMYLCASPGSGEKLFFGSGTQLSVL.

With respect to this clone: A far larger clone is a single base away, which makes a read error likely. V usage is TRBV2 and J usage is TRBJ1-4, with D possibly being TRBD1 (5 bases). The CDR3 spans 14 residues. CDR1 is SNHLY, CDR2 FYNNEI, per germline. The CDR3 region has the DNA TGTGCCAGCAGCGCAGGGTTTCTGAATGCAAAACTGTTTTTT. Protein: CASSAGFLNAKLFF.

This clone was counted only a few times. V is TRBV5-8 and J is TRBJ2-5, with TRBD2 as a possible D gene (5 bases). Trimming cost V 4 bases and J 1 base, with 11 bases left between them. The CDR3 has 14 residues. Germline V gene data show CDR1 as SGHTS and CDR2 as YDEGEE. The CDR3 spells CASSLSSFQETQYF. DNA for the CDR3: TGTGCCAGCAGCCTATCTAGCTTCCAAGAGACCCAGTACTTC. The whole variable domain, remainder taken from reference TRBV5-8 and TRBJ2-5, is EAGVTQSPTHLIKTRGQQATLRCSPISGHTSVYWYQQALGLGLQFLLWYDEGEERNRGNFPPRFSGRQFPNYSSELNVNALELEDSALYLCASSLSSFQETQYFGPGTRLLVL.

Sample share makes this clone medium-sized (0.01 to 0.1%). The CDR3 DNA sequence: TGTGCCAGCAGTTATGTGAGCGGAGGGGAGGAGCAGTTCTTC. Residues: CASSYVSGGEEQFF. The rearrangement links TRBV6-6 to TRBJ2-1; tentative D call: TRBD2 (6 bases). Germline V gene data show CDR1 as MNHNY and CDR2 as SVGAGI (reference sequence). The CDR3 has 14 amino acids. Trimming cost V 3 bases and J 10 bases, with 16 bases left between them.

A single count supports this clone. V gene TRBV6-5 combines with J gene TRBJ2-5; D is possibly TRBD2 (6 bases). The end of the DNA aligns better with TRBJ2-7, so the J call may be wrong. CDR3 size: 15 residues. Germline CDR1 MNHEY, CDR2 SVGAGI. The CDR3 DNA sequence: TGTGCCAGCAGCCTCGGGACTCCAGGGATCGACGAGCAGTACTTC. Encoded protein: CASSLGTPGIDEQYF.

This clone was picked up a small number of times. The chain employs TRBV7-7 and TRBJ2-7, with D perhaps TRBD1 (5 bases). The V gene lost 0 bases and the J gene lost 5 bases, with 11 bases spanning the gap. The CDR3 covers 14 residues. The germline gives CDR1 SSHAT, CDR2 FNYEAQ (reference sequence). CDR3 nucleotides: TGTGCCAGCAGCTTAGCTTTAGGGGATAACGAGCAGTACTTC. It encodes CASSLALGDNEQYF.

The chain combines TRBV27 with TRBJ1-5; D is ambiguous. Germline V lookup: CDR1 MNHEY, CDR2 SMNVEV (reference sequence). The CDR3 is made up of 13 amino acids. V lost 4 bases and J lost 10, with 14 bases in between. The CDR3 is CASSSTRDRPQHF. The CDR3 coding sequence is TGTGCCAGCAGTTCCACTCGGGATCGCCCCCAGCATTTT.

The chain recombines TRBV7-8 with TRBJ2-5; D unclear. The CDR3 is made up of 12 amino acids. Germline V lookup: CDR1 SGHVS, CDR2 FQNEAQ. Trimming removed 3 bases at V and 3 bases at J, with 5 bases between. The CDR3 nucleotides are TGTGCCAGCAGCTTTACTGAAGAGACCCAGTACTTC. Amino acid sequence: CASSFTEETQYF.

CDR3 nucleotides: TGTGCCAGCAGTGACCAGCCAGGGGATTCTGAAGCTTTCTTT. Translating it yields CASSDQPGDSEAFF. The genes are TRBV6-4 and TRBJ1-1, with D perhaps TRBD1 (6 bases). This CDR3 has 14 residues. Trimming cost V 2 bases and J 6 bases, with 13 bases left between them. CDR1 is MRHNA, CDR2 SNTAGT, per germline.

This clone was detected a few times. The chain carries TRBV7-2 and TRBJ2-5; weak D call: TRBD2 (7 bases). The germline CDR1 and CDR2 sequences are SGHTA and FQGNSA. Trimming removed 4 bases at V and 7 bases at J, with 28 bases between. There are 18 residues in the CDR3. CDR3 DNA sequence: TGTGCCAGCAGCTCAGCAAAATGGGACAAGCGGGAAAGGGGGACCCAGTACTTC. It specifies CASSSAKWDKRERGTQYF.

This clone is categorized as hyperexpanded. The identical CDR3 is also encoded by other nucleotide sequences in the sample. The chain employs TRBV7-6 and TRBJ1-4; 8 nucleotides align to TRBD1. In germline, CDR1 is SGHVS, CDR2 FNYEAQ. Losses at the gene ends were 8 bases for V and 4 bases for J; bases not matched to a gene: 3. The CDR3 runs to 13 residues. In DNA form, the CDR3 reads TGTGCCAGCGGAGGACAGGGTAATGAAAAACTGTTTTTT. Translating gives CASGGQGNEKLFF.

This chain connects TRBV10-3 to TRBJ1-5; D might be TRBD1 (6 bases). This CDR3 has 14 residues. CDR1 is ENHRY, CDR2 SYGVKD, per germline. Trimming removed 6 bases from V and 2 bases from J, with 11 bases in between. The CDR3 loop reads CAISLGGRNQPQHF. CDR3 DNA: TGTGCCATCAGCCTGGGGGGGCGCAATCAGCCCCAGCATTTT.

The V call is TRBV18, the J call TRBJ1-1; 10 nucleotides match TRBD1. CDR1 is KGHSH and CDR2 is LQKENI in the germline V gene. Trimming took 6 bases from V and 4 from J; bases not matched to a gene: 5. This CDR3 is built from 14 residues. In nucleotides, the CDR3 is TGTGCCAGCTCTCGGGACAGGGGATTCACTGAAGCTTTCTTT. This gives the protein CASSRDRGFTEAFF.

This clone came up a few times. The gene calls are TRBV27 and TRBJ2-1; 7 bases are shared with TRBD2. Losses at the gene ends were 4 bases for V and 4 bases for J; bases not matched to a gene: 7. Germline V gene data show CDR1 as MNHEY and CDR2 as SMNVEV (reference sequence). The CDR3 sequence is 15 residues long. The CDR3 coding sequence is TGTGCCAGCAGTTACAATAGCGGGTCTTACAATGAGCAGTTCTTC. This gives the protein CASSYNSGSYNEQFF.

The V gene is TRBV7-9, the J gene TRBJ2-2; tentative D call: TRBD2 (6 bases). Per germline, CDR1 SEHNR and CDR2 FQNEAQ (reference sequence). V shed 4 bases and J shed 4 bases, with 13 bases lying between them. This CDR3 has 15 residues. Written as DNA, the CDR3 is TGTGCCAGCAGCTGGGGACTGGCAAGCACCGGGGAGCTGTTTTTT. This gives the protein CASSWGLASTGELFF.

The CDR3 DNA reads TGTGCCAGCAGCGTAGGCCTGGGGCCGGGAAAACTGTTTTTT. Protein product: CASSVGLGPGKLFF. This chain connects TRBV9 to TRBJ1-4, with a weak D call TRBD1 (5 bases). Germline CDR1 SGDLS, CDR2 YYNGEE. The CDR3 length is 14 residues. Trimming left V 0 bases short and J 10 bases short, with 13 bases between.

This chain connects TRBV27 to TRBJ1-1; D may be TRBD1 (5 bases). The length of the CDR3 is 16 residues. Germline CDR1 reads MNHEY; CDR2 reads SMNVEV (reference sequence). Trimming stripped 5 bases from V and 0 bases from J, with 16 bases between. The CDR3: CASSPPQGLLNTEAFF. The CDR3 coding sequence is TGTGCCAGCAGTCCTCCTCAGGGCCTCCTGAACACTGAAGCTTTCTTT.

This clone was recorded a few times. CDR3 DNA sequence: TGTGCCAGCAGCTTATCGGTCATCGATGAGCAGTTCTTC. It codes for CASSLSVIDEQFF. The chain is built from TRBV7-2 and TRBJ2-1; no clear D. Deletions cut 2 bases from V and 8 bases from J, with 10 bases between. The CDR3 is made up of 13 amino acids. The germline CDR1 and CDR2 sequences are SGHTA and FQGNSA.

V gene TRBV5-6 combines with J gene TRBJ2-7, with 11 bases matching TRBD1. Germline V gives CDR1 SGHDT, CDR2 YYEEEE. This CDR3 spans 14 amino acids. The J segment lost 6 bases and the V segment lost 4 bases, leaving 6 bases of the junction unmatched. DNA of the CDR3: TGTGCCAGCAGCCAGGACAGGGGGCTGGTCGAGCAGTACTTC. Protein: CASSQDRGLVEQYF. The whole variable domain, remainder taken from reference TRBV5-6 and TRBJ2-7, is DAGVTQSPTHLIKTRGQQVTLRCSPKSGHDTVSWYQQALGQGPQFIFQYYEEEERQRGNFPDRFSGHQFPNYSSELNVNALLLGDSALYLCASSQDRGLVEQYFGPGTRLTVT.